The rows below give T cell receptor gamma chains drawn from one sample of a study of human gamma delta and Vdelta1 T cells. Antigen specificity for these receptors is unknown. TCRdb reprocessed the PCR reads through CATT. In the table there are approximately 8,400 gamma-chain clones, 40% to 50% of which are singletons. What was sequenced was Vdelta1 gamma-delta T cells from blood grown in culture (DOT cells). All receptors come from a human donor in good health. The CDR3 runs from the conserved cysteine through the conserved F or W. The order of the fields is V gene, J gene, clone size, CDR3 DNA, CDR3 protein. Clone sizes are given selectively: once, few, many, or a class where the clone is expanded.

TRGV3	TRGJP1	-	TGTGCCACCTGGGGCAAAGATACCACTGGTTGGTTCAAGATATTT	CATWGKDTTGWFKIF
TRGV10	TRGJ1/TRGJ2	-	TGTGCTGCGTGGGATTATTCAGAATATAAGAAACTCTTT	CAAWDYSEYKKLF
TRGV4	TRGJ1/TRGJ2	few	TGTGCCACCTGGGAACTCAATTATTATAAGAAACTCTTT	CATWELNYYKKLF
TRGV2	TRGJP2	few	TGTGCCACCTGGGACGGCCTTAGTAGTAGTGATTGGATCAAGACGTTT	CATWDGLSSSDWIKTF
TRGV3	TRGJ1/TRGJ2	-	TGTGCCACCTGGGACAGAACCCAGAAACTCTTT	CATWDRTQKLF
TRGV8	TRGJ1/TRGJ2	-	TGTGCCACCTGGGATCAATCGAGATATTATTATAAGAAACTCTTT	CATWDQSRYYYKKLF
TRGV9	TRGJ1/TRGJ2	-	TGTGCCTTGTGGGAGGTGCGAGGAATATTGTATTATAAGAAACTCTTT	CALWEVRGILYYKKLF
TRGV9	TRGJP2	-	TGTGCCTTGTGGGAACGCGACAGTAGTGATTGGATCAAGACGTTT	CALWERDSSDWIKTF
TRGV8	TRGJP1	-	TGTGCCACCTGGACCTATACCACTGGTTGGTTCAAGATATTT	CATWTYTTGWFKIF
TRGV8	TRGJ1/TRGJ2	-	TGTGCCACCTGGGATTGCTCTTATAAGAAACTCTTT	CATWDCSYKKLF